One and the same sample provided the 21 T cell receptor beta chains below, sequenced in a study of T cells in Graves' hyperthyroidism and ophthalmopathy. Amplification of TCR beta CDR3 regions was performed using RNA transcripts as template. In the first-round RT-PCR of the TCR CDR3, the HTBI primer set was used. MiXCR, run by TCRdb on the multiplex PCR reads, gives a single entry per CDR3 protein. Altogether 620,000 or so distinct CDR3 sequences are present, 13% to 15% being singletons, with the ten largest covering 9.5% to 15%. The material sequenced was blood. The receptors were sampled from a woman aged 50 to 60 with Graves' ophthalmopathy.

On this clonotype: A much larger clone lies a single base off, so this may be a read error. This rearrangement joins TRBV6-2 or TRBV6-3 to TRBJ1-5; TRBD1 is a possible D gene (5 bases). The CDR3 loop spans 12 amino acids. Trimming took 8 bases from V and 6 from J, leaving 11 bases between them. From germline, CDR1 is MNHEY and CDR2 SVGEGT. The CDR3 protein is CASGEGLQPQHF. Here the CDR3 DNA reads TGTGCCAGCGGAGAGGGACTTCAGCCCCAGCATTTT.

This clonotype came up many times. The rearrangement uses TRBV7-2 and TRBJ2-3; 10 bases fit TRBD2. CDR1 and CDR2 (germline): SGHTA, FQGNSA. V lost 4 bases to trimming and J lost 8 bases; unmatched junction nucleotides: 9. The CDR3 has 15 residues. CDR3: CASSSYPRTSGTQYF. CDR3 nucleotide sequence: TGTGCCAGCAGCTCCTATCCCCGGACTAGCGGTACGCAGTATTTT.

This clonotype came up many times. The chain combines TRBV5-1 with TRBJ2-3; TRBD2 agrees at 10 bases. There are 17 residues in the CDR3. Germline CDR1 SGHRS, CDR2 YFSETQ. V was pared by 4 bases and J by 3 bases, with 11 bases of the junction left unmatched. This chain's CDR3 is CASSPFGLAVTTDTQYF. The CDR3 region has the DNA TGCGCCAGCAGCCCCTTCGGACTAGCGGTAACGACAGATACGCAGTATTTT.

This rearrangement joins TRBV9 to TRBJ1-5, with TRBD1 matching 10 bases. Germline CDR1 reads SGDLS; CDR2 reads YYNGEE. The CDR3 consists of 19 residues. V shed 3 bases and J 6 bases; nucleotides not matched to a gene: 18. CDR3 DNA: TGTGCCAGCAGCGCGAATACCTGGACAGGGGGTCCCTTTTGTCAGCCCCAGCATTTT. It yields the protein CASSANTWTGGPFCQPQHF.

The chain recombines TRBV19 with TRBJ1-1; TRBD1 matches at 7 bases. Trimming took 5 bases from V and 6 from J; bases not matched to a gene: 12. The V gene's germline CDR1 is LNHDA and CDR2 SQIVND (reference sequence). This CDR3 has 15 amino acids. CDR3 bases: TGTGCCAGTAGTCCCCGACAGGGAGGACACTCTGAAGCTTTCTTT. Its translation is CASSPRQGGHSEAFF.

This clonotype has a count of ten or more. V is TRBV7-8 and J is TRBJ2-1; 8 bases line up with TRBD2. Losses at the gene ends were 5 bases for V and 4 bases for J; bases not matched to a gene: 7. Looked up from germline, CDR1 is SGHVS and CDR2 is FQNEAQ. The CDR3 consists of 15 residues. The CDR3 DNA sequence: TGTGCCAGCAGCGTCGGGGTAGCGGGATACAATGAGCAGTTCTTC. Residues: CASSVGVAGYNEQFF.

The chain joins TRBV5-6 to TRBJ1-1; TRBD1 is a possible D gene (6 bases). This CDR3 has 13 amino acids. CDR1 is SGHDT and CDR2 is YYEEEE in the germline V gene. Trimming cost V 4 bases and J 1 base, with 8 bases left between them. CDR3 amino acids: CASSGTPNTEAFF. CDR3 coding DNA: TGTGCCAGCAGCGGGACACCGAACACTGAAGCTTTCTTT.

This chain connects TRBV7-3 to TRBJ2-3; 10 nucleotides line up with TRBD2. There are 16 residues in the CDR3. Germline-derived CDR1 and CDR2 are SGHTA and FQGTGA. V dropped 2 bases and J dropped 6; count of bases not matched to a gene: 8. Here the CDR3 reads CASSLDRLAGADTQYF. CDR3 sequence (DNA): TGTGCCAGCAGCTTAGATAGGCTAGCGGGAGCCGATACGCAGTATTTT.

This clonotype was seen many times. This rearrangement joins TRBV28 to TRBJ1-5, with 9 bases lining up with TRBD1. J gave up 5 bases and V 6 bases, and 8 bases lay outside the gene matches. There are 15 residues in the CDR3. The germline gives CDR1 MDHEN, CDR2 SYDVKM. The CDR3 protein is CASSPDRGTYQPQHF. DNA of the CDR3: TGTGCCAGCAGCCCGGACAGGGGTACTTATCAGCCCCAGCATTTT. The full variable domain, rest sourced from reference TRBV28 and TRBJ1-5, is DVKVTQSSRYLVKRTGEKVFLECVQDMDHENMFWYRQDPGLGLRLIYFSYDVKMKEKGDIPEGYSVSREKKERFSLILESASTNQTSMYLCASSPDRGTYQPQHFGDGTRLSIL.

This clonotype has only a few counts. The chain uses TRBV28 and TRBJ2-7, with 9 bases identical to TRBD1. Germline V CDR1 and CDR2: MDHEN, SYDVKM. V dropped 5 bases and J dropped 5; count of bases not matched to a gene: 7. This CDR3 is built from 14 residues. The CDR3 DNA reads as TGTGCCAGCAGTGTTGGGACAGGGCGGGACGAGCAGTACTTC. Amino acids: CASSVGTGRDEQYF.

The genes are TRBV20-1 and TRBJ1-6; D is possibly TRBD1 (6 bases). The CDR3 sequence is 15 residues long. The germline V and J ends were trimmed by 3 bases and 3 bases, with 12 bases remaining between them. CDR1 is DFQATT, CDR2 SNEGSKA, per germline (reference sequence). The CDR3 here is CSARRGSGYNSPLHF. The DNA of the CDR3 is TGCAGTGCTAGGAGGGGGTCGGGCTATAATTCACCCCTCCACTTT.

The chain has TRBV29-1 and TRBJ2-2; the D gene is possibly TRBD1 (6 bases). The V and J ends lost 6 bases and 1 base respectively, with 12 bases between them. Per the germline V gene, CDR1 is SQVTM and CDR2 is ANQGSEA. CDR3 length equals 14 residues. CDR3 nucleotides: TGCAGCGTGTCGGGACATCAGAACACCGGGGAGCTGTTTTTT. Its protein product is CSVSGHQNTGELFF.

This clonotype has a count of ten or more. This rearrangement joins TRBV7-2 to TRBJ1-2; possibly TRBD1 for D (6 bases). The germline CDR1 and CDR2 sequences are SGHTA and FQGNSA. The germline V and J ends were trimmed by 4 bases and 8 bases, with 23 bases remaining between them. CDR3 length equals 16 residues. In nucleotides, the CDR3 is TGTGCCAGCAGCTCCCCCATTCTACAGGGTCTCGGGGGCTACACCTTC. Its translation: CASSSPILQGLGGYTF.

This sequence joins TRBV6-4 and TRBJ2-1; D is possibly TRBD1 (6 bases). The V and J ends lost 0 bases and 7 bases respectively, with 10 bases between them. CDR3 size: 14 residues. In germline, CDR1 is MRHNA, CDR2 SNTAGT. CDR3 protein: CASSDSGGLNEQFF. DNA for the CDR3: TGTGCCAGCAGTGACTCAGGGGGTCTAAATGAGCAGTTCTTC.

This clonotype was picked up a small number of times. The rearrangement links TRBV4-1 to TRBJ2-1, with a weak D call TRBD2 (6 bases). The CDR3 has 17 residues. Per the germline V gene, CDR1 is MGHRA and CDR2 is YSYEKL. V dropped 3 bases and J dropped 5 bases, with 20 bases sitting between them. CDR3 sequence reads: CASSHQAGPGLNNEQFF. The DNA of the CDR3 is TGCGCCAGCAGCCACCAGGCGGGACCCGGCCTAAACAATGAGCAGTTCTTC.

This clonotype has just a few counts. V usage is TRBV19 and J usage is TRBJ2-1; D unresolved. With 7 bases removed from V and 0 bases from J, the gap between germline ends came to 13 bases. From germline, CDR1 is LNHDA and CDR2 SQIVND (reference sequence). The CDR3 runs to 15 residues. The CDR3 DNA is TGTGCCAGTACCCCCCGGGCGAGCTCCTACAATGAGCAGTTCTTC. Its translation is CASTPRASSYNEQFF.

This sequence joins TRBV7-9 and TRBJ1-6, with D possibly being TRBD1 (6 bases). Per the germline V gene, CDR1 is SEHNR and CDR2 is FQNEAQ (reference sequence). There are 15 residues in the CDR3. The germline V and J ends were trimmed by 4 bases and 3 bases, with 10 bases remaining between them. The CDR3 nucleotides read TGTGCCAGCAGCTCGGGGACAAACTATAATTCACCCCTCCACTTT. Translation gives CASSSGTNYNSPLHF.

There are many counts of this clonotype. J is TRBJ2-1 and V is TRBV20-1; D is perhaps TRBD1 or TRBD2 (6 bases each). Trimming took 3 bases from V and 5 from J, leaving 17 bases between them. The CDR3 length is 15 residues. From germline, CDR1 is DFQATT and CDR2 SNEGSKA (reference sequence). The CDR3 nucleotides read TGCAGTGCTAGCGGTTTACAGGGACTTAACAATGAGCAGTTCTTC. Protein sequence: CSASGLQGLNNEQFF.

This clonotype occurred a few times. For the CDR3, the DNA is TGTGCCAGTAGTACCGCAGGAAACACTGAAGCTTTCTTT. Translated, it gives CASSTAGNTEAFF. V usage is TRBV19 and J usage is TRBJ1-1; no clear D gene. Germline CDR1 reads LNHDA; CDR2 reads SQIVND (reference sequence). The CDR3 is 13 residues long. V was pared by 4 bases and J by 2 bases, with 8 bases between.

The gene calls are TRBV6-5 and TRBJ2-7, with 8 bases fitting TRBD2. Germline assignment: CDR1 MNHEY and CDR2 SVGAGI. The ends lost 2 bases at V and 0 bases at J; junction bases unmatched: 3. This CDR3 has 15 residues. The CDR3 DNA is TGTGCCAGCAGTTACCAACTAGCGGCCTCCTACGAGCAGTACTTC. Its protein product is CASSYQLAASYEQYF.

This clonotype occurred many times. The chain combines TRBV6-1 with TRBJ2-1, with D hard to call. The CDR3 consists of 13 residues. Germline-derived CDR1 and CDR2 are MNHNS and SASEGT. Between the trimmed V and J ends, which lost 3 bases and 4 bases, there was a span of 7 bases. The CDR3 bases are TGTGCCAGCAGTGAGGTTACATACAATGAGCAGTTCTTC. Translation: CASSEVTYNEQFF.